Listed here are 3 T cell receptor beta chains from one sample, sequenced in a study of Ad26.COV2.S vaccination and SARS-CoV-2 variants. As for treatment: around 19 received Ad26.COV2.S at low or high dose, single or two shots; several received placebo; per-sample allocation not given. Samples analyzed were those drawn on day 63 after the first vaccine or placebo injection. Data came from immunoSEQ multiplex PCR; TCRdb stores just in-frame clones and leaves some out. Among roughly 500,000 clones, 80% to 90% were seen once, and the ten largest hold 2.5%. The source was peripheral blood, collected in a trial of Ad26.COV2.S vaccine versus placebo. The receptors here all came from a person aged 18-60 years who received the Ad26.COV2.S COVID-19 vaccine or a placebo.

This chain connects TRBV7-6 to TRBJ2-1; D may be TRBD1 or TRBD2 (5 bases each). CDR3 length: 14 residues. The V end lost 4 bases, the J end lost 6 bases, and 13 bases lay between the germline ends. Germline V gene sequence: CDR1 SGHVS, CDR2 FNYEAQ. The CDR3 DNA follows: TGTGCCAGCAGCTATCCGGGGCCCCCCAATGAGCAGTTCTTC. It encodes CASSYPGPPNEQFF.

The gene calls are TRBV27 and TRBJ1-2, with TRBD1 as a possible D gene (5 bases). V was pared by 4 bases and J by 4 bases, with 13 bases between. Germline-derived CDR1 and CDR2 are MNHEY and SMNVEV (reference sequence). CDR3 length: 14 residues. The CDR3 region is CASSSPGRAYGYTF. The DNA for the CDR3 is TGTGCCAGCAGTTCCCCAGGGCGAGCCTATGGCTACACCTTC.

This chain links TRBV4-3 with TRBJ1-2; D not certain. V lost 0 bases to trimming and J lost 6 bases, with 17 bases between them. The germline V gene has CDR1 LGHNA and CDR2 YSLEER. The length of the CDR3 is 16 residues. CDR3 sequence (DNA): TGCGCCAGCAGCCAAGAACCGACTTCCCCCGCACATGGCTACACCTTC. This encodes CASSQEPTSPAHGYTF.